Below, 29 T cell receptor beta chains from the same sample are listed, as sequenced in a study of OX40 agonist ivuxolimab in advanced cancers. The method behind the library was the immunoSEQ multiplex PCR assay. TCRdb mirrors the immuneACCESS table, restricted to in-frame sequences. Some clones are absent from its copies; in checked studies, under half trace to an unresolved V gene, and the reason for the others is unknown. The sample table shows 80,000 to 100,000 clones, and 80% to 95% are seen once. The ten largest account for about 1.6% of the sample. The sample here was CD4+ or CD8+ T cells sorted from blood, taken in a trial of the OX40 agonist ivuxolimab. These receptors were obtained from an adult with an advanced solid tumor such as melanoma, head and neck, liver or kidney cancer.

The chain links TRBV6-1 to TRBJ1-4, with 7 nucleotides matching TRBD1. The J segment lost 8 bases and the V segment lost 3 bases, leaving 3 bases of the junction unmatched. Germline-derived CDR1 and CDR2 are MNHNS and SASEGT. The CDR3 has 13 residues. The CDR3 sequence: CASSDDREEKLFF. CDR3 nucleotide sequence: TGTGCCAGCAGTGATGACAGGGAGGAAAAACTGTTTTTT.

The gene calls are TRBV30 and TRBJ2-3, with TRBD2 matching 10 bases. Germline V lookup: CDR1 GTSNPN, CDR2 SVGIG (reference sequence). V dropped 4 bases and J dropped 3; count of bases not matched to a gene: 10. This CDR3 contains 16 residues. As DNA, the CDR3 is TGTGCCTGGACCCTTGGGGCTAGCGGGAGTACAGATACGCAGTATTTT. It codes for CAWTLGASGSTDTQYF.

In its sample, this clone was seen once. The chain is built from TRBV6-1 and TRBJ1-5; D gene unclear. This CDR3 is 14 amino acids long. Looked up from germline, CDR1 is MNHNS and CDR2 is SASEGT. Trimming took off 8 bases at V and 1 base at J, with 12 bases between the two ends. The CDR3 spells CASSLSGSNQPQHF. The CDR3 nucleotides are TGTGCCAGCTCGTTATCGGGCAGCAATCAGCCCCAGCATTTT.

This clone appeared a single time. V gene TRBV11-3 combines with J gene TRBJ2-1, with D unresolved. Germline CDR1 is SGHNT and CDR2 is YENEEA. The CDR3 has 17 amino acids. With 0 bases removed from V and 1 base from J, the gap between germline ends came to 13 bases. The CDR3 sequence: CASSLDSRPRSYNEQFF. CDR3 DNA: TGTGCCAGCAGCTTAGACTCCCGTCCCCGATCCTACAATGAGCAGTTCTTC.

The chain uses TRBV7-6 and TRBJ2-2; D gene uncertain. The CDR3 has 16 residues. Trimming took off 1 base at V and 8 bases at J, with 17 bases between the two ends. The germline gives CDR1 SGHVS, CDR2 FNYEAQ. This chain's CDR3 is CASSLGDGVASGELFF. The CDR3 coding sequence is TGTGCCAGCAGCTTAGGTGATGGGGTCGCGTCGGGGGAGCTGTTTTTT.

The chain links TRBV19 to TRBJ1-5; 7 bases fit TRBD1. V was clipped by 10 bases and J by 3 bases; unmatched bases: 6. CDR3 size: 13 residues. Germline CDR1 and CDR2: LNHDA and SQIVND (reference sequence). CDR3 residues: CATSGTVNQPQHF. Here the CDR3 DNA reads TGTGCCACCTCCGGGACAGTCAATCAGCCCCAGCATTTT.

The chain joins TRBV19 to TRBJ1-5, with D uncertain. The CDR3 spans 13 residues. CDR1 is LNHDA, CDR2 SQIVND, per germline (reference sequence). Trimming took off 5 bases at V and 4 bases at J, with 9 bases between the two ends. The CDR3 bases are TGTGCCAGTAGTTCCCGGGAGAATCAGCCCCAGCATTTT. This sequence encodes CASSSRENQPQHF. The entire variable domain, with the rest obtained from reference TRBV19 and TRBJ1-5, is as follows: DGGITQSPKYLFRKEGQNVTLSCEQNLNHDAMYWYRQDPGQGLRLIYYSQIVNDFQKGDIAEGYSVSREKKESFPLTVTSAQKNPTAFYLCASSSRENQPQHFGDGTRLSIL.

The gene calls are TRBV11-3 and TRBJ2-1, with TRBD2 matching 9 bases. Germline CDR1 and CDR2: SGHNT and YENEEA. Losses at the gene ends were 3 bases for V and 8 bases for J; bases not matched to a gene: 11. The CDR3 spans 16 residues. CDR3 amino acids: CASSFSPSGEWHEQFF. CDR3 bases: TGTGCCAGCAGCTTCTCCCCTAGCGGGGAGTGGCATGAGCAGTTCTTC.

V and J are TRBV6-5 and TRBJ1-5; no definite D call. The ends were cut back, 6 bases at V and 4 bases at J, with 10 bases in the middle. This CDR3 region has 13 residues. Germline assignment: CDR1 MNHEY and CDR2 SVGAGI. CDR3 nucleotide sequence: TGTGCCAGCAGCCGAATCAGTAATCAGCCCCAGCATTTT. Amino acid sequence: CASSRISNQPQHF.

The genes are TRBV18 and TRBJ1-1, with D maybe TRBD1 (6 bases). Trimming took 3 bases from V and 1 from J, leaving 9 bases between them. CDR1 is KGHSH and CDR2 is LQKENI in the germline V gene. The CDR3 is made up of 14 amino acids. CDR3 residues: CASSPLGQNTEAFF. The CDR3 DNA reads TGTGCCAGCTCACCTCTGGGACAGAACACTGAAGCTTTCTTT.

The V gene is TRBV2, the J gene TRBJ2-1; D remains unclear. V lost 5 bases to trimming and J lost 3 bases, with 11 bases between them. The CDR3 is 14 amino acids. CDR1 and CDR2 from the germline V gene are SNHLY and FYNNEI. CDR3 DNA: TGTGCCAGCAGTCCCATGGGCTTCTACAATGAGCAGTTCTTC. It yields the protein CASSPMGFYNEQFF.

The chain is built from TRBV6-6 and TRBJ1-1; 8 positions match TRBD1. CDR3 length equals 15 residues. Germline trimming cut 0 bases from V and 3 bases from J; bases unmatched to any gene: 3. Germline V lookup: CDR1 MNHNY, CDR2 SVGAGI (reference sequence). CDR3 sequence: CASSYSAGGYTEAFF. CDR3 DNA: TGTGCCAGCAGTTACTCTGCAGGGGGCTACACTGAAGCTTTCTTT.

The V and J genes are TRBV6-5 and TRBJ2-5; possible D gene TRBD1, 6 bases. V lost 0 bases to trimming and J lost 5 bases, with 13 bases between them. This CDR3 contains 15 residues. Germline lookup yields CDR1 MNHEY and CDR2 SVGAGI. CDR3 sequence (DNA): TGTGCCAGCAGTTACTCGTTACAGGGAAGCGAGACCCAGTACTTC. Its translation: CASSYSLQGSETQYF.

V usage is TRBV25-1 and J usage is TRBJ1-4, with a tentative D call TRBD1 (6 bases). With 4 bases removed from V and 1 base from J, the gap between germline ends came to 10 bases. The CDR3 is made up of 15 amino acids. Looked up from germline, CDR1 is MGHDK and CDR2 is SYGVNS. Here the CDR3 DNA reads TGTGCCAGCAGTGTCCCCAGGGGAACTAATGAAAAACTGTTTTTT. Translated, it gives CASSVPRGTNEKLFF.

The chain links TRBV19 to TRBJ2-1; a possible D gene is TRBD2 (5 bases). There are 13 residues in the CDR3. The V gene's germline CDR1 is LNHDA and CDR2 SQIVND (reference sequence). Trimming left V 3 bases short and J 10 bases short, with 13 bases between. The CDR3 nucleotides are TGTGCCAGTAGTATCCGAGGGTCCGGGGAGCAGTTCTTC. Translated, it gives CASSIRGSGEQFF.

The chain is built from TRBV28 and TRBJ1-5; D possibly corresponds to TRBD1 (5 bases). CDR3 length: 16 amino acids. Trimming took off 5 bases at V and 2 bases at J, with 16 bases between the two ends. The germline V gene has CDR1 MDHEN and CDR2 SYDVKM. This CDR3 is CASSLGASSRNQPQHF. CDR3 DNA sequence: TGTGCCAGCAGTCTTGGGGCCTCATCGCGCAATCAGCCCCAGCATTTT.

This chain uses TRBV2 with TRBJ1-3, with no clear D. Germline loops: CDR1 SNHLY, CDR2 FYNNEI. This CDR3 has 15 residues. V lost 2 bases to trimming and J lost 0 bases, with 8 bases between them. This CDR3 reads CASSEYPISGNTIYF. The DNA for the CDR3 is TGTGCCAGCAGTGAATATCCGATCTCTGGAAACACCATATATTTT. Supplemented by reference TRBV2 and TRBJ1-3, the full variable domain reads EPEVTQTPSHQVTQMGQEVILRCVPISNHLYFYWYRQILGQKVEFLVSFYNNEISEKSEIFDDQFSVERPDGSNFTLKIRSTKLEDSAMYFCASSEYPISGNTIYFGEGSWLTVV.

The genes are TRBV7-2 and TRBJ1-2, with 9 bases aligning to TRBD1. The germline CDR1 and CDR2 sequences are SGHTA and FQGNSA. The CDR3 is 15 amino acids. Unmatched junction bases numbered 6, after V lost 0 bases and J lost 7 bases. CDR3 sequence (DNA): TGTGCCAGCAGCTTAGCGGGGGACAGGGCTTCTGGCTACACCTTC. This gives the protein CASSLAGDRASGYTF.

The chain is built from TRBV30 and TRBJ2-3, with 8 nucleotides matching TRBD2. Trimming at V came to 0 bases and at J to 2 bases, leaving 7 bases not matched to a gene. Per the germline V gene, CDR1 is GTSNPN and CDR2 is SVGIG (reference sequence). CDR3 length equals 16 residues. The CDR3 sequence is CAWSVQPGGPTDTQYF. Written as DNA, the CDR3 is TGTGCCTGGAGTGTACAACCGGGAGGGCCCACAGATACGCAGTATTTT. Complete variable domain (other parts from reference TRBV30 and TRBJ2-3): SQTIHQWPATLVQPVGSPLSLECTVEGTSNPNLYWYRQAAGRGLQLLFYSVGIGQISSEVPQNLSASRPQDRQFILSSKKLLLSDSGFYLCAWSVQPGGPTDTQYFGPGTRLTVL.

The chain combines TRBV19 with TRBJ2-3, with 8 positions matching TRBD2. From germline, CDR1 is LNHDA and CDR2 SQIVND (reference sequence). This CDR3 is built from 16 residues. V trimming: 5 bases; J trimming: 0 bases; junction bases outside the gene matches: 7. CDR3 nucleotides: TGTGCCAGTAGTTCAGGAGCGGGAGCGAGCACAGATACGCAGTATTTT. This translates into CASSSGAGASTDTQYF.

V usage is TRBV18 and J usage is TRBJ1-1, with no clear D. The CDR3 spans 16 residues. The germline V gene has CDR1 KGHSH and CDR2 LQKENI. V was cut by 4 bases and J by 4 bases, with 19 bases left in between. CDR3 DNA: TGTGCCAGCTCACTAATCTGGCTTGGGAGTTCCACTGAAGCTTTCTTT. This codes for CASSLIWLGSSTEAFF.

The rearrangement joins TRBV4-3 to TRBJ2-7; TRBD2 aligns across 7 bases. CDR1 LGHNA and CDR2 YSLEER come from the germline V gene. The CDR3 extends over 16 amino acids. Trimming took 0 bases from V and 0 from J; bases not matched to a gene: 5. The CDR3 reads CASSQDLRESSYEQYF. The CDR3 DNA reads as TGCGCCAGCAGCCAAGATCTGCGGGAGAGCTCCTACGAGCAGTACTTC.

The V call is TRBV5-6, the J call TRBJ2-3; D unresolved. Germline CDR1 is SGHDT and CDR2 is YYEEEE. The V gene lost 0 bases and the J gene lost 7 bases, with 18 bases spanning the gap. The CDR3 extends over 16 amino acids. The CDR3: CASSLGRSVNLYTQYF. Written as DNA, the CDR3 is TGTGCCAGCAGCTTGGGGCGGTCCGTCAACCTTTATACGCAGTATTTT.

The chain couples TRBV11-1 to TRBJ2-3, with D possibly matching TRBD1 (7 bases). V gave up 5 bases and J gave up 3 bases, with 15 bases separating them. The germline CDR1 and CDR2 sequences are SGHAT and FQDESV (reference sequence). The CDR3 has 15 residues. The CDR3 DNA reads TGTGCCAGCAGCGTTTCAGGGGGGTCGACAGATACGCAGTATTTT. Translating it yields CASSVSGGSTDTQYF.

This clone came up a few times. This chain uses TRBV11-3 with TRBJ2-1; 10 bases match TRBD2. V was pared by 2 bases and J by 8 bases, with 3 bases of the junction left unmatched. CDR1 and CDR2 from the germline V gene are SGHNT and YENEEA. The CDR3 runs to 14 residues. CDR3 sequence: CASSLLAGAYEQFF. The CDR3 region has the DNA TGTGCCAGCAGCTTACTAGCGGGGGCCTATGAGCAGTTCTTC.

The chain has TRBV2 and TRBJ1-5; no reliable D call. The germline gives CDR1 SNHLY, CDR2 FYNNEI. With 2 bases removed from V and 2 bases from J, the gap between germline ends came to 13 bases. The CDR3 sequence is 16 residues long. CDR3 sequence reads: CASSERADRRNQPQHF. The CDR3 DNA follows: TGTGCCAGCAGTGAACGGGCAGATCGTCGCAATCAGCCCCAGCATTTT.

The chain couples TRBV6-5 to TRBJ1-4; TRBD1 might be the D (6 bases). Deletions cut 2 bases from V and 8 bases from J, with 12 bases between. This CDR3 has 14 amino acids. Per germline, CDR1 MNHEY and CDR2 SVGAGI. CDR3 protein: CASSYGTGREKLFF. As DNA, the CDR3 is TGTGCCAGCAGTTACGGTACAGGGCGCGAAAAACTGTTTTTT.

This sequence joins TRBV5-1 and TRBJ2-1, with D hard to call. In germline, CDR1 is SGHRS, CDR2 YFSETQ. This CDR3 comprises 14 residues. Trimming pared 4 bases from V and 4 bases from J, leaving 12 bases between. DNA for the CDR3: TGCGCCAGCAGCCTTGCGTCTGGGTACAATGAGCAGTTCTTC. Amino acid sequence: CASSLASGYNEQFF.

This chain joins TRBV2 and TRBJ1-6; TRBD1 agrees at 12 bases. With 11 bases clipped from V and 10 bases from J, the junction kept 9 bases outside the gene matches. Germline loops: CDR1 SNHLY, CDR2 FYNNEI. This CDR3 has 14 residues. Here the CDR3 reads CAGDRGLVNSPLHF. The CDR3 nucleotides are TGTGCCGGGGACAGGGGGCTCGTCAACTCACCCCTCCACTTT.